The 9 T cell receptor beta chains in this list originate from one sample, sequenced in a study of blood T cells in healthy people across ages. Together with a sample-barcoded 5' primer, a J-beta primer mix was included in a second PCR lasting roughly 6 to 12 cycles. TCRdb reanalysed the 5' RACE reads using MiXCR and keeps one entry per CDR3 protein. The sample contains about 280,000 distinct CDR3 sequences, around 27% of which appear only once. Sequences were obtained from blood. The receptor set was obtained from a woman aged 70-85 years in good health.

A few counts support this clonotype. This chain connects TRBV7-2 to TRBJ2-2; D is undetermined. The CDR3 extends over 13 amino acids. From germline, CDR1 is SGHTA and CDR2 FQGNSA. Trimming cost V 5 bases and J 4 bases, with 8 bases left between them. CDR3 DNA sequence: TGTGCCAGCAGCCCCGATATCACCGGGGAGCTGTTTTTT. Its translation: CASSPDITGELFF.

This clonotype was picked up many times. The chain is built from TRBV29-1 and TRBJ2-3; 9 bases line up with TRBD1. V shed 6 bases, J shed 6 bases, and the junction held 13 bases outside the gene matches. This CDR3 region has 15 residues. Germline V lookup: CDR1 SQVTM, CDR2 ANQGSEA. CDR3 DNA: TGCAGCGTCAATACCGGGACAGGGATTTCCGATACGCAGTATTTT. It encodes CSVNTGTGISDTQYF.

This chain connects TRBV5-1 to TRBJ2-1; 12 bases are shared with TRBD2. The CDR3 covers 16 residues. With V trimmed by 4 bases and J by 8 bases, 10 bases remained unmatched. Germline assignment: CDR1 SGHRS and CDR2 YFSETQ. This CDR3 reads CASSLMGLAGSDEQFF. In nucleotides, the CDR3 is TGCGCCAGCAGCCTAATGGGACTAGCGGGTAGCGATGAGCAGTTCTTC.

About this clonotype: An end of the junction does not agree with germline; a read error may underlie this. The rearrangement uses TRBV9 and TRBJ2-1; D gene unclear. This CDR3 is built from 15 residues. CDR1 and CDR2 from the germline V gene are SGDLS and YYNGEE. CDR3 loop: CASGVQWAQLNEQFF. The CDR3, as DNA: TGTGCCAGCGGCGTACAGTGGGCGCAACTAAATGAGCAGTTCTTC.

A few counts support this clonotype. The J gene is TRBJ2-7, the V gene TRBV27; no clear D. V was trimmed by 4 bases and J by 0 bases, leaving 10 bases between them. The CDR3 extends over 14 amino acids. Germline CDR1 and CDR2: MNHEY and SMNVEV (reference sequence). As DNA, the CDR3 is TGTGCCAGCAGTTCCCGGCCGCGCTCCTACGAGCAGTACTTC. This gives the protein CASSSRPRSYEQYF.

The V and J genes are TRBV5-6 and TRBJ2-3; D remains ambiguous. The ends were cut back, 1 base at V and 0 bases at J, with 9 bases in the middle. The CDR3 has 15 amino acids. Germline V CDR1 and CDR2: SGHDT, YYEEEE. The CDR3 spells CASSLPWGSTDTQYF. In nucleotides, the CDR3 is TGTGCCAGCAGCTTGCCCTGGGGTAGCACAGATACGCAGTATTTT.

This clonotype showed up just a few times. The chain combines TRBV12-3 or TRBV12-4 with TRBJ2-2, with TRBD2 identical over 9 bases. The CDR3 extends over 15 amino acids. V dropped 6 bases and J dropped 3; count of bases not matched to a gene: 5. The CDR3 sequence is CASRATSGDTGELFF. CDR3 DNA: TGTGCCAGCAGAGCGACTAGCGGAGACACCGGGGAGCTGTTTTTT.

This clonotype was detected a few times. The chain is built from TRBV7-8 and TRBJ2-2, with unresolved D. The CDR3 extends over 16 amino acids. The germline gives CDR1 SGHVS, CDR2 FQNEAQ. With 0 bases removed from V and 7 bases from J, the gap between germline ends came to 15 bases. CDR3 DNA sequence: TGTGCCAGCAGCTTAGCGCGCCTAGATCTTGGCGGGGAGCTGTTTTTT. Translating gives CASSLARLDLGGELFF.

The count of this clonotype is one. The chain is built from TRBV7-9 and TRBJ2-2; a weak D match, TRBD2 (5 bases). The CDR3 has 12 residues. The germline V gene has CDR1 SEHNR and CDR2 FQNEAQ (reference sequence). V was shortened by 7 bases and J by 6 bases, with 9 bases between the two germline ends. CDR3 in amino acids: CASTWGAGELFF. The CDR3 DNA reads TGTGCCAGCACCTGGGGAGCCGGGGAGCTGTTTTTT.